The 21 T cell receptor beta chains given below trace back to one sample, sequenced in a study of identical twins (dated by TCRdb to about 2016). Receptor amplification or capture employed 5' RACE. The sequencing machine was an Illumina HiSeq 2000. TCRdb reanalyzed the raw reads on its own, using fastp at Q25 for trimming and MiXCR for clone calling, and kept in-frame beta chains. Each entry is one CDR3 protein sequence, shown with its most common DNA and genes. This sample lists around 230,000 distinct CDR3 sequences; approximately 9% were detected once. 4.5% to 5.5% of the sample belongs to the ten largest clones. The source material was memory (CD45RO+) T cells sorted from blood. The sample's cell subset or site label, decoded: CD45RO+ enriched T cells. The source is a woman between 18 and 30 years old in good health.

This rearrangement joins TRBV7-2 to TRBJ2-1; 10 bases are shared with TRBD2. CDR1 and CDR2 from the germline V gene are SGHTA and FQGNSA. The CDR3 has 16 amino acids. The trim removed 6 bases at V and 5 bases at J, leaving 10 bases unmatched. CDR3 nucleotide sequence: TGTGCCAGCAGTAGATCCGGGACTAGCGCCAACAATGAGCAGTTCTTC. Protein product: CASSRSGTSANNEQFF.

Ten or more counts support this clonotype. V usage is TRBV7-6 and J usage is TRBJ1-1; a possible D gene is TRBD1 (6 bases). Looked up from germline, CDR1 is SGHVS and CDR2 is FNYEAQ. The CDR3 runs to 14 residues. Deletions cut 5 bases from V and 5 bases from J, with 15 bases between. The CDR3 sequence is CASSLTGSRTEAFF. CDR3 in DNA: TGTGCCAGCAGCCTAACAGGGTCTAGGACTGAAGCTTTCTTT.

V gene TRBV5-5 combines with J gene TRBJ2-2; D call uncertain. Looked up from germline, CDR1 is SGHKS and CDR2 is YYEKEE (reference sequence). The CDR3 is 13 amino acids. The V end was cut by 0 bases, the J end by 6 bases, with 6 bases between. CDR3 sequence reads: CASSLGPPGELFF. The DNA for the CDR3 is TGTGCCAGCAGCTTGGGTCCTCCCGGGGAGCTGTTTTTT.

This clonotype came up a few times. This chain joins TRBV20-1 and TRBJ2-3; the D is unclear. CDR3 length: 11 residues. From germline, CDR1 is DFQATT and CDR2 SNEGSKA (reference sequence). Trimming pared 5 bases from V and 8 bases from J, leaving 11 bases between. CDR3 bases: TGCAGTGCTTTTACCACGGGTACGCAGTATTTT. It encodes CSAFTTGTQYF.

The table lists this clonotype with many counts. The J gene is TRBJ2-4, the V gene TRBV3-1, with D hard to call. This CDR3 spans 14 amino acids. Germline V gene lookup returns CDR1 LGHDT and CDR2 YNNKEL (reference sequence). The germline V and J ends were trimmed by 4 bases and 6 bases, with 13 bases remaining between them. The CDR3 DNA sequence: TGTGCCAGCAGCCCTCAGTACGGTACAAACATTCAGTACTTC. This encodes CASSPQYGTNIQYF.

This clonotype was detected only a few times. The chain carries TRBV5-1 and TRBJ2-5; TRBD2 agrees at 7 bases. Germline V gene data show CDR1 as SGHRS and CDR2 as YFSETQ. V shed 1 base and J 3 bases; nucleotides not matched to a gene: 6. This CDR3 spans 15 amino acids. DNA of the CDR3: TGCGCCAGCAGCTTGCCCGTCGGGGGGAAAGAGACCCAGTACTTC. This codes for CASSLPVGGKETQYF.

This clonotype was seen only a few times. This rearrangement joins TRBV7-2 to TRBJ2-2, with D unclear. Trimming cost V 9 bases and J 6 bases, with 20 bases left between them. The germline CDR1 and CDR2 sequences are SGHTA and FQGNSA. The CDR3 covers 15 residues. DNA of the CDR3: TGTGCCAGGGAAGGACCACTAACTGGGTCCGGGGAGCTGTTTTTT. Protein: CAREGPLTGSGELFF. Full variable domain (rest looked up from reference TRBV7-2 and TRBJ2-2): GAGVSQSPSNKVTEKGKDVELRCDPISGHTALYWYRQSLGQGLEFLIYFQGNSAPDKSGLPSDRFSAERTGGSVSTLTIQRTQQEDSAVYLCAREGPLTGSGELFFGEGSRLTVL.

Ten or more counts support this clonotype. This chain uses TRBV10-3 with TRBJ2-7; D may match TRBD1 or TRBD2 (5 bases each). Germline-derived CDR1 and CDR2 are ENHRY and SYGVKD. The CDR3 sequence is 13 residues long. V was trimmed by 9 bases and J by 4 bases, leaving 16 bases between them. The CDR3 bases are TGTGCCATACGGGACCCGACCGATTACGAGCAGTACTTC. This codes for CAIRDPTDYEQYF.

This clonotype was seen a handful of times. V and J are TRBV20-1 and TRBJ2-1; a possible D gene is TRBD2 (7 bases). This CDR3 comprises 14 residues. Germline V CDR1 and CDR2: DFQATT, SNEGSKA (reference sequence). Trimming took off 2 bases at V and 5 bases at J, with 13 bases between the two ends. The CDR3 nucleotides are TGCAGTGCTAGACTGTGGGGGGGCCACAATGAGCAGTTCTTC. Its translation is CSARLWGGHNEQFF.

The chain carries TRBV20-1 and TRBJ2-1; D is possibly TRBD2 (6 bases). CDR1 DFQATT and CDR2 SNEGSKA come from the germline V gene (reference sequence). V was trimmed by 5 bases and J by 3 bases, leaving 17 bases between them. This CDR3 is 15 amino acids long. DNA for the CDR3: TGCAGTGCTCCCCGGGGGAGATACCTCTACAATGAGCAGTTCTTC. Residues: CSAPRGRYLYNEQFF.

The chain is built from TRBV14 and TRBJ2-1, with 8 bases lining up with TRBD2. The CDR3 runs 16 residues. J was trimmed by 6 bases and V by 4 bases; bases with no gene match: 11. Germline values: CDR1 SGHDN, CDR2 FVKESK. The CDR3 sequence is CASSPGVGLEANEQFF. As DNA, the CDR3 is TGTGCCAGCAGCCCCGGGGTGGGACTAGAAGCCAATGAGCAGTTCTTC.

J is TRBJ1-1 and V is TRBV29-1; D is unresolved. Trimming removed 8 bases at V and 0 bases at J, with 13 bases between. The CDR3 runs 13 residues. Germline CDR1 reads SQVTM; CDR2 reads ANQGSEA. CDR3 loop: CSTGNGMNTEAFF. The CDR3 DNA is TGCAGCACCGGGAACGGCATGAACACTGAAGCTTTCTTT. Variable domain in full (rest from reference TRBV29-1 and TRBJ1-1): SAVISQKPSRDICQRGTSLTIQCQVDSQVTMMFWYRQQPGQSLTLIATANQGSEATYESGFVIDKFPISRPNLTFSTLTVSNMSPEDSSIYLCSTGNGMNTEAFFGQGTRLTVV.

This clonotype was counted a few times. The J gene is TRBJ1-2, the V gene TRBV16, with D hard to call. The CDR3 is 13 residues long. Trimming took off 1 base at V and 3 bases at J, with 6 bases between the two ends. Germline V gives CDR1 KGHSY, CDR2 FQNENV. The CDR3 is CASSQYSDYGYTF. The DNA of the CDR3 is TGTGCCAGCAGCCAATACTCAGACTATGGCTACACCTTC.

The chain couples TRBV29-1 to TRBJ2-3; 8 bases fit TRBD1. The CDR3 covers 14 residues. J lost 2 bases, V lost 6 bases, and 7 bases had no gene match. Germline V gene lookup returns CDR1 SQVTM and CDR2 ANQGSEA. The CDR3 nucleotides are TGCAGCGTGCTGGACAGGGCACTCACAGATACGCAGTATTTT. Amino acid sequence: CSVLDRALTDTQYF.

Ten or more counts support this clonotype. This chain uses TRBV3-1 with TRBJ1-1, with TRBD1 identical over 8 bases. V lost 4 bases and J lost 4; bases outside the gene matches: 2. This CDR3 comprises 13 residues. CDR1 is LGHDT, CDR2 YNNKEL, per germline (reference sequence). The CDR3 coding sequence is TGTGCCAGCAGCCGGCAGGGGGCCACTGAAGCTTTCTTT. Encoded protein: CASSRQGATEAFF.

This chain joins TRBV20-1 and TRBJ2-7; 13 bases map to TRBD2. J was trimmed by 7 bases and V by 4 bases; bases with no gene match: 7. Per germline, CDR1 DFQATT and CDR2 SNEGSKA (reference sequence). The CDR3 runs 14 residues. The chain's CDR3 is CSANPGLAGEEQYF. The CDR3 DNA sequence: TGCAGTGCTAATCCTGGACTAGCGGGAGAAGAGCAGTACTTC.

The genes are TRBV18 and TRBJ1-3, with a weak D call TRBD1 (6 bases). CDR1 is KGHSH, CDR2 LQKENI, per germline. This CDR3 spans 15 amino acids. The ends were cut back, 6 bases at V and 2 bases at J, with 14 bases in the middle. The CDR3 sequence: CASSPYREAGNTIYF. The DNA for the CDR3 is TGTGCCAGCTCCCCGTACAGGGAGGCTGGAAACACCATATATTTT.

This chain connects TRBV7-2 to TRBJ1-3; D is unclear. Trimming removed 2 bases from V and 4 bases from J, with 6 bases in between. Germline V gene lookup returns CDR1 SGHTA and CDR2 FQGNSA. This CDR3 has 13 amino acids. The CDR3 region is CASSLRWGNTIYF. CDR3 coding DNA: TGTGCCAGCAGCTTAAGGTGGGGAAACACCATATATTTT.

This clonotype was seen repeatedly, ten times or more. The J gene is TRBJ1-1, the V gene TRBV20-1, with D possibly TRBD1 on 5 matching bases. V lost 3 bases to trimming and J lost 5 bases, with 13 bases between them. This CDR3 is 13 amino acids long. Germline V gene lookup returns CDR1 DFQATT and CDR2 SNEGSKA (reference sequence). The DNA for the CDR3 is TGCAGTGCTAGCAGGGTACTGGGTACTGAAGCTTTCTTT. Residues: CSASRVLGTEAFF.

This chain connects TRBV7-2 to TRBJ1-2; D is uncertain. The length of the CDR3 is 16 residues. The ends were cut back, 2 bases at V and 4 bases at J, with 17 bases in the middle. Looked up from germline, CDR1 is SGHTA and CDR2 is FQGNSA. This chain's CDR3 is CASSLTRAAGIYGYTF. DNA for the CDR3: TGTGCCAGCAGCTTAACTCGGGCGGCCGGAATCTATGGCTACACCTTC.

This clonotype has only a few counts. The rearrangement joins TRBV20-1 to TRBJ2-7; D call uncertain. V dropped 6 bases and J dropped 4 bases, with 19 bases sitting between them. The V gene's germline CDR1 is DFQATT and CDR2 SNEGSKA (reference sequence). CDR3 length: 14 amino acids. In nucleotides, the CDR3 is TGCAGTGCCCCACCGGGTTTAGCCGTTTACGAGCAGTACTTC. It codes for CSAPPGLAVYEQYF.